This note documents a single TCR beta chain sequence. Its specificity is not known. An Oncomine TCR Beta short-read assay was used to sequence the DNA from cultured CD4+ T cells. After culture, CD4+ T cells served as the source for genomic DNA extraction. TCRdb redid the calling of the PCR reads with MiXCR, one entry per CDR3 protein. The repertoire includes some 15,000 distinct CDR3 sequences, around 30% of them detected once, and 22% sits in the top ten. This record comes from a study of vaccination and CD4 T cells after COVID-19. As for treatment: roughly nine-day PBMC culture with coronavirus spike peptide pools or control peptides (ViraFEST assay). This TCR derives from a human donor with COVID-19. Material for sequencing was cultured CD4+ T cells from blood.

The CDR3, as DNA: TGTGCCAGCAGCTCTGGGGCCAACGTCCTGACTTTC. As protein: CASSSGANVLTF. The gene calls are TRBV27 and TRBJ2-6; D uncertain. The CDR3 totals 12 residues. The ends were cut back, 6 bases at V and 0 bases at J, with 0 bases in the middle. Germline CDR1 MNHEY, CDR2 SMNVEV (reference sequence).